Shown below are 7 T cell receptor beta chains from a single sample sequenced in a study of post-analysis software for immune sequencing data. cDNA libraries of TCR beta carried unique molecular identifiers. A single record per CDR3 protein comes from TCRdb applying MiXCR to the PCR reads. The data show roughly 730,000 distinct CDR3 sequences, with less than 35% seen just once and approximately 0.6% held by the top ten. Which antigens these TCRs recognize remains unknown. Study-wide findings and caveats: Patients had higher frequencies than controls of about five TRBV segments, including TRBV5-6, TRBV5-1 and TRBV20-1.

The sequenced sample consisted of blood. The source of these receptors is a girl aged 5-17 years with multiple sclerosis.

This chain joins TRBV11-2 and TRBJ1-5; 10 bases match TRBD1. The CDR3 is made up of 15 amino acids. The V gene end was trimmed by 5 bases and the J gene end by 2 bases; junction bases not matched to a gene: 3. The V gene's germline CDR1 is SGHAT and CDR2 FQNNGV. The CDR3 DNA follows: TGTGCCAGCAGCATCGGGACAGGGGGCAATCAGCCCCAGCATTTT. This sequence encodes CASSIGTGGNQPQHF.

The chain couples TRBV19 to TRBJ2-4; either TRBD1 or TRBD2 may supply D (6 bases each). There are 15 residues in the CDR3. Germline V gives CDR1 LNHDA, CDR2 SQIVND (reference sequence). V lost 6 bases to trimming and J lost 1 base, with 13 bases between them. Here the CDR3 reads CASRNTGRAKNIQYF. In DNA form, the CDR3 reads TGTGCCAGTAGAAATACAGGGAGGGCCAAAAACATTCAGTACTTC.

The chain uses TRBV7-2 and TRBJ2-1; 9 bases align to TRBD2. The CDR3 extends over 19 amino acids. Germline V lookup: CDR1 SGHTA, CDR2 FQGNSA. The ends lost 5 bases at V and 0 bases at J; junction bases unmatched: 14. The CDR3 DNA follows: TGTGCCAGCAGCCCAGCGGGAGGCCGGCGTCTTGGCTCCTACAATGAGCAGTTCTTC. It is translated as CASSPAGGRRLGSYNEQFF.

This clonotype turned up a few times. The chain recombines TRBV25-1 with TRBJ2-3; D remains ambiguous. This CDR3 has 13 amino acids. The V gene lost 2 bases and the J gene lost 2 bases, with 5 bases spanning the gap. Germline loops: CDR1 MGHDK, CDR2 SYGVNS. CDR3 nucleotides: TGTGCCAGCAGTGAACTCTACACAGATACGCAGTATTTT. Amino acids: CASSELYTDTQYF. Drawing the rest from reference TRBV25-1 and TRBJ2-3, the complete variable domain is EADIYQTPRYLVIGTGKKITLECSQTMGHDKMYWYQQDPGMELHLIHYSYGVNSTEKGDLSSESTVSRIRTEHFPLTLESARPSHTSQYLCASSELYTDTQYFGPGTRLTVL.

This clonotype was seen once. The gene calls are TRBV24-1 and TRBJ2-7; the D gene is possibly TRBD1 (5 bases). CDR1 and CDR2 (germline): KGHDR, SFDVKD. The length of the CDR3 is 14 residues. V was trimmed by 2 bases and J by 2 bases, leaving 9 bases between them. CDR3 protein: CATSDSDRPYEQYF. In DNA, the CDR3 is TGTGCCACCAGTGATTCTGACAGACCCTACGAGCAGTACTTC.

The CDR3 reads CASSLGEGLNEQFF. The CDR3 DNA reads as TGTGCCAGCAGCTTGGGGGAAGGGCTGAATGAGCAGTTCTTC. This chain connects TRBV28 to TRBJ2-1, with D tentatively TRBD1 or TRBD2 (5 bases each). This CDR3 spans 14 amino acids. Germline values: CDR1 MDHEN, CDR2 SYDVKM. V was clipped by 6 bases and J by 7 bases, with 16 bases between them.

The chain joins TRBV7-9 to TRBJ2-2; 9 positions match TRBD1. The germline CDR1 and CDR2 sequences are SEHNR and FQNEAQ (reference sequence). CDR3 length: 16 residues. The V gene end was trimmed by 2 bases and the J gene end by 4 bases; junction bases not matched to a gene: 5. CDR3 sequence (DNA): TGTGCCAGCAGCTTATCGGGACAGGGAGGCACCGGGGAGCTGTTTTTT. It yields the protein CASSLSGQGGTGELFF.